The TCR beta chain under discussion was sequenced for a study of human T cells and chemical hapten exposure. Study-wide context: 2% DPC was applied to around 2 cm by around 2 cm of upper inner arm skin for sensitization. The patients were mostly female; they had alopecia areata, totalis or universalis.

Each cDNA molecule in the library carried unique molecular identifiers. TCRdb reanalysed the RACE reads using MiXCR and keeps one entry per CDR3 protein. This table has some 51,000 distinct CDR3 sequences, 8.5% to 10% appearing once. This clonotype was found a few times. Its antigen is not known. Findings and caveats of the study: Against controls, expanded TCRs gave rise to significantly more large CDR3 similarity clusters.

The time point here: pre-sensitization, week 0. Noted treatment: therapeutic diphenylcyclopropenone sensitization with weekly scalp DPC. The clonotype comes from a woman aged 40 to 50 with alopecia areata. Some clones in this sample may be carry-over from other donors' samples. Sequences were derived from whole blood, sampled in connection with sensitization to the hapten diphenylcyclopropenone (DPC).

The CDR3 region has the DNA TGTGCCAGCAGTCTCACTAGCTGGCCCAGGGAGACCCAGTACTTC. Its translation: CASSLTSWPRETQYF. The chain combines TRBV12-3 or TRBV12-4 with TRBJ2-5, with D possibly being TRBD2 (6 bases). The V end was cut by 5 bases, the J end by 5 bases, with 18 bases between. The CDR3 is made up of 15 amino acids.